This T cell receptor (beta chain) was found in a study of blood T cell repertoires in COVID-19 (dated by TCRdb to between 2020 and 2021). Regarding the complete study: Collaborator samples came from the United States, Italy and Spain and covered acute and convalescent phases of COVID-19. The dataset comprised deeply sampled blood TCRbeta repertoires from subjects exposed to, actively infected with, or recovered from COVID-19. Samples were obtained from the ongoing ImmuneRACE study (first 160 participants) and from 1,254 subjects provided by 6 global collaborators. Where available, HLA class I and class II types were obtained from metadata supplied by the sample provider rather than from assay-based typing. Nearly every sample came with metadata listing a de-identified subject ID, COVID-19 status, age in years and sex. The repertoires were released in a freely available public database meant as a resource for research on the immune response to SARS-CoV-2. The material from the prospective study consisted of cDNA or gDNA derived from T cells, B-cell-depleted T cells, or PBMCs. Beyond this particular receptor, the publication reports: The amount of clinical and demographic metadata varied by source and participant and was provided uncurated.

TCRbeta CDR3 regions were amplified from genomic DNA by means of the immunoSEQ Assay, a bias-controlled multiplex PCR. Per the source publication's procedure: Within the assay, amplification of reference gene primers was used to estimate how many nucleated cells each sample contained. To quantify the absolute abundance of each unique TCRbeta CDR3 rearrangement, sequence reads were collapsed and filtered. Productive Simpson clonality was computed per sample as the square root of Simpson's diversity index over productive rearrangements. TCRdb took this table from immuneACCESS and kept in-frame rearrangements with V and J called. Such tables lack part of the clones; where checked against another copy, unresolved V genes explain under half of the gap, and the rest is unexplained. V and J calls and clone size are given by that table; D and trimming were obtained from the DNA. The sample data list 220,000 or so clones, and 80% to 85% of these were observed just once. The top ten clonotypes cover 3% to 3.5% of the sample.

The cysteine opens and the phenylalanine closes a CDR3 of 15 amino acids. CDR3 DNA only is kept here, 45 bases in frame from base 1. From the germline V gene, CDR1 is SGHRS and CDR2 is YFSETQ. Trimming removed 0 bases from V and 0 bases from J; the gene matches leave 2 bases unexplained. This clone was picked up many times. The antigen it binds to is not known. No clone much larger than this one lies a single base away; base qualities are absent. A second Seattle source provided samples from volunteer blood donors who had recovered from COVID-19. Collaborating institutions collected whole blood in K2EDTA tubes following their own protocols. For TCRbeta analysis, collaborators shipped samples as frozen whole blood, isolated PBMCs, or DNA extracted from either of those sample types.

The specimen sequenced was peripheral blood. The origin of this receptor is a woman aged 25-40 years who had recovered from COVID-19. The V and J segments used are TRBV5-1 and TRBJ2-7, with 8 bases aligning to TRBD2. The sequenced DNA: TGCGCCAGCAGCTTGGCGGGGGGGAACTCCTACGAGCAGTACTTC. Translated, it gives CASSLAGGNSYEQYF.